The clone carrying this T cell receptor beta chain occurred a few times. Its cognate antigen is unknown. This sample was taken from a study of identical twins. Notes on the study in general: Findings depended on cross-sectional statistics rather than tracking the same donors. Recombination models fit unrelated individuals' TCR alpha sharing but underestimated twins'.

TCRdb analysed the 5' RACE reads with MiXCR anew, one entry per CDR3 protein. The data contain 450,000 or so distinct CDR3 sequences, around a sixth of them singletons. V was clipped by 0 bases and J by 6 bases; unmatched bases: 4. Germline assignment: CDR1 SGHNT and CDR2 YYREEE (reference sequence). The CDR3 runs 15 residues. The clonotype comes from a man between 50 and 59 years old in good health. The chain links TRBV5-4 to TRBJ2-1, with TRBD2 matching over 9 bases. Source material: naive T cells sorted from blood. CDR3 region: CASSLVGGGANEQFF. The CDR3 DNA reads TGTGCCAGCAGCTTGGTAGGCGGGGGGGCCAATGAGCAGTTCTTC.